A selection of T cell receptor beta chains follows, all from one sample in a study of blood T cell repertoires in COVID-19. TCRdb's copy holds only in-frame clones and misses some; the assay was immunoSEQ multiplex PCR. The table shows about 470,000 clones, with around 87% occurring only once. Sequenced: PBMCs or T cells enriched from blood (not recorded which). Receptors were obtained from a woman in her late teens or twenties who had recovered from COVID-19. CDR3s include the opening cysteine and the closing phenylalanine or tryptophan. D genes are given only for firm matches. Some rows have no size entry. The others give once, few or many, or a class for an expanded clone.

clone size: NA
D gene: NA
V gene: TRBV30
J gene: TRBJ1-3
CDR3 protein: CARSGVNTIYF
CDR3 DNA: TGTGCTAGATCAGGGGTAAACACCATATATTTT

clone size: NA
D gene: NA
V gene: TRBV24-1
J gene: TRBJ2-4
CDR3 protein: CATSEKGPGMLAKNIQYF
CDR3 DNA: TGTGCCACCAGTGAAAAGGGCCCGGGGATGCTAGCCAAAAACATTCAGTACTTC

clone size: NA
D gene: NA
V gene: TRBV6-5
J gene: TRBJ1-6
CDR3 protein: CASSLSNSPLHF
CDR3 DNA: TGTGCCAGCAGTTTATCTAATTCACCCCTCCACTTT

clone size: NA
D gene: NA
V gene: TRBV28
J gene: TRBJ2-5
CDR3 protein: CASSLSRGEGETQYF
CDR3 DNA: TGTGCCAGCAGTTTATCGAGGGGGGAGGGAGAGACCCAGTACTTC

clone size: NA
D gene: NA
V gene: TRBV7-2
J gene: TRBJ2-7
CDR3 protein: CASSLESRFYEQYF
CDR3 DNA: TGTGCCAGCAGCTTAGAGTCGAGATTCTACGAGCAGTACTTC

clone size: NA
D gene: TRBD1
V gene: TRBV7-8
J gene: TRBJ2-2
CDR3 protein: CASSWGQGVGGELFF
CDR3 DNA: TGTGCCAGCAGTTGGGGACAGGGGGTCGGCGGGGAGCTGTTTTTT

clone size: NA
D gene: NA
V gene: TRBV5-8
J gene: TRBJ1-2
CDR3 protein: CASRWTQTPVSRGYTF
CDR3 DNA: TGTGCCAGCAGGTGGACTCAGACGCCGGTTAGTCGGGGCTACACCTTC

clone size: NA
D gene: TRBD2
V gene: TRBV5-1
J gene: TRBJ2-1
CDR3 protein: CASSLGTSGGAGQFF
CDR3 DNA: TGCGCCAGCAGCTTGGGGACTAGCGGGGGGGCCGGGCAGTTCTTC

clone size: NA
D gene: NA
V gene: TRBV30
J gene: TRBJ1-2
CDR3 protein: CAFLGGVRYTF
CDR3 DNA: TGTGCCTTTTTGGGGGGGGTTCGCTACACCTTC

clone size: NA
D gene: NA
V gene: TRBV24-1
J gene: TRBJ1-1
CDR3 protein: CATSSGYEGTEAFF
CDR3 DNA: TGTGCCACCAGTTCGGGGTACGAGGGCACTGAAGCTTTCTTT

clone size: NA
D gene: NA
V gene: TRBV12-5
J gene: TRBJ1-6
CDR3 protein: CASAGTFNSPLHF
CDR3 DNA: TGTGCTAGCGCCGGGACTTTCAATTCACCCCTCCACTTT

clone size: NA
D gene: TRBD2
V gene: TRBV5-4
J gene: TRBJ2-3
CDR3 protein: CASSLSTSGRSPLF
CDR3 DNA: TGTGCCAGCAGCCTCTCAACCAGCGGGAGGTCCCCCCTATTT

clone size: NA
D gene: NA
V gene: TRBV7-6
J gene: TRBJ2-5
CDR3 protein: CASSPSAWRGQETQYF
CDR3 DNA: TGTGCCAGCAGCCCCTCGGCCTGGAGGGGACAAGAGACCCAGTACTTC

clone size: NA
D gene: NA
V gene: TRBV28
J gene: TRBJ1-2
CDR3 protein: CASRIDSGYGYTF
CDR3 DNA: TGTGCCAGCAGGATAGACTCTGGCTATGGCTACACCTTC

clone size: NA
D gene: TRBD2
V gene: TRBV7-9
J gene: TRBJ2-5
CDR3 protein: CASSLAGGGLQETQYF
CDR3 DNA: TGTGCCAGCAGCTTAGCTGGCGGGGGGCTCCAAGAGACCCAGTACTTC

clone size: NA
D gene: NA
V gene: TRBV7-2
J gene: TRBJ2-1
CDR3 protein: CASSDRRGYNEQFF
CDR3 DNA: TGTGCCAGCAGCGACCGAAGGGGGTATAATGAGCAGTTCTTC

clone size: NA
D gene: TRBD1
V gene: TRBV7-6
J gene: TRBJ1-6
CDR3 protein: CASSLQGVMPNSPLHF
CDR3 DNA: TGTGCCAGCAGCTTACAGGGGGTAATGCCTAATTCACCCCTCCACTTT

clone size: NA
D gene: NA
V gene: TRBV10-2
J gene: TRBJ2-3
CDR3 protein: CASSVPGNTDTQYF
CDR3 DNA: TGCGCCAGCAGTGTTCCGGGGAACACAGATACGCAGTATTTT

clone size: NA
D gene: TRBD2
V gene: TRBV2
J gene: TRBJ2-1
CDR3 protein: CASSDPLAGFYNEQFF
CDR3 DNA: TGTGCCAGCAGCGATCCACTAGCGGGGTTCTACAATGAGCAGTTCTTC

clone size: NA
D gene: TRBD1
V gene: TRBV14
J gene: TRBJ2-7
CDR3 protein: CASSPIRTGKTYEQYF
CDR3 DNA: TGTGCCAGCAGCCCAATTCGGACAGGGAAAACCTACGAGCAGTACTTC

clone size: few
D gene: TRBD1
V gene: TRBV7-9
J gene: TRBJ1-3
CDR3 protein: CASIGGQVLPGNTIYF
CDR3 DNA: TGTGCCAGCATCGGGGGACAGGTCCTCCCTGGAAACACCATATATTTT

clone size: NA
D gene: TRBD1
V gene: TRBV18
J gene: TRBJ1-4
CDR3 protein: CASSPDRGQGLFF
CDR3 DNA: TGTGCCAGCTCGCCGGACAGGGGGCAAGGACTGTTTTTT

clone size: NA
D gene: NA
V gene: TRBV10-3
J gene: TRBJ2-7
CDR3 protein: CAISVSVLKYEQYF
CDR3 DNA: TGTGCCATCAGTGTTTCGGTTTTAAAGTACGAGCAGTACTTC

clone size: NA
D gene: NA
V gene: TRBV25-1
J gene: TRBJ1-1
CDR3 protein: CASSENGRTDPLNTEAFF
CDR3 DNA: TGTGCCAGCAGTGAAAACGGGAGGACAGACCCCTTGAACACTGAAGCTTTCTTT

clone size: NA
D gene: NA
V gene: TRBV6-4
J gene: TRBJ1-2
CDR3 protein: CASRAYRENYTF
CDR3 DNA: TGTGCCAGCAGAGCCTATCGGGAGAACTACACCTTC

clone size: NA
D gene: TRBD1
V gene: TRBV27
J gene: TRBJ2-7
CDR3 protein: CASRGTGLNEQYF
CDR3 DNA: TGTGCCAGCAGGGGGACAGGGCTGAACGAGCAGTACTTC

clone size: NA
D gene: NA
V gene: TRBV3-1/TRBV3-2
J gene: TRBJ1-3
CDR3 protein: CASSPKGSFSGNTIYF
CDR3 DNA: TGTGCCAGCAGCCCCAAAGGGAGCTTCTCTGGAAACACCATATATTTT

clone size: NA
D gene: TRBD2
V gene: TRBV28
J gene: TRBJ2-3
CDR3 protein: CASIPGGPRDTQYF
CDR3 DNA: TGTGCCAGCATACCGGGGGGGCCGAGAGATACGCAGTATTTT

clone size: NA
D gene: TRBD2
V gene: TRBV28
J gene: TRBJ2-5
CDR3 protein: CASSLAGGQKTQYF
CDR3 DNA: TGTGCCAGCAGTCTAGCGGGGGGGCAGAAGACCCAGTACTTC

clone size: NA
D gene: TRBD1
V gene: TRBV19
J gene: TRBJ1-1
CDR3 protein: CASIKGSTGFSEAFF
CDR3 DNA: TGTGCCAGTATCAAGGGGTCGACAGGGTTCTCTGAAGCTTTCTTT

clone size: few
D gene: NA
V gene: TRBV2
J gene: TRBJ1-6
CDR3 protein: CASRDLANSPLHF
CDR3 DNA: TGTGCCAGCAGAGATCTGGCAAATTCACCCCTCCACTTT

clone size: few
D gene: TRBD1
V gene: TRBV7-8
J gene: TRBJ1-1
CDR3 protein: CASSLLGTGLEAFF
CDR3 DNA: TGTGCCAGCAGCTTATTAGGGACAGGGCTTGAAGCTTTCTTT

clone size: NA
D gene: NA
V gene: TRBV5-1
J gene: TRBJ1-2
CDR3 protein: CASSLAEGESYGYTF
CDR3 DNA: TGCGCCAGCAGCTTGGCCGAGGGGGAGAGCTATGGCTACACCTTC

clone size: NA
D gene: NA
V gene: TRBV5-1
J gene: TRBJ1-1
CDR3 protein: CASSPLGGSNTEAFF
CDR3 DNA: TGCGCCAGCAGCCCCCTAGGTGGATCGAACACTGAAGCTTTCTTT

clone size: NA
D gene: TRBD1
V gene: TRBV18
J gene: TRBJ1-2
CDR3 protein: CASSPGTGGVNTF
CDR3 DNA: TGTGCCAGCTCACCTGGGACAGGGGGCGTCAACACCTTC

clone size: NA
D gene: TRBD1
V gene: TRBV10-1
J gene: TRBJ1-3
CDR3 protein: CASSEGDRSSSGNTIYF
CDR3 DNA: TGCGCCAGCAGTGAGGGGGACAGGTCGAGCTCTGGAAACACCATATATTTT

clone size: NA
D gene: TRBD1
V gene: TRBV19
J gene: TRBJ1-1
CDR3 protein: CASSPRGTGNTEAFF
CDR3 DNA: TGTGCCAGTAGTCCTCGTGGGACAGGGAACACTGAAGCTTTCTTT

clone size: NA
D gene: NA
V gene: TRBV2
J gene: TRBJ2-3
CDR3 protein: CASRPPGSGLRKGTDTQYF
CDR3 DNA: TGTGCCAGCAGACCTCCGGGATCTGGACTGAGGAAGGGCACAGATACGCAGTATTTT

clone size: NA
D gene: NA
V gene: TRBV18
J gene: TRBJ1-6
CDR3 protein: CASTSSYNSPLHF
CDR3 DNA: TGTGCCAGCACAAGCTCCTATAATTCACCCCTCCACTTT

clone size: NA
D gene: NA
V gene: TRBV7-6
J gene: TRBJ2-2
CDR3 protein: CASSLAGRGGELFF
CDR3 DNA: TGTGCCAGCAGCTTAGCGGGGCGGGGCGGGGAGCTGTTTTTT

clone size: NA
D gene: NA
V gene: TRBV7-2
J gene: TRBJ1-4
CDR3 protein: CASSLAHLATNEKLFF
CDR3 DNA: TGTGCCAGCAGCTTAGCTCACCTAGCAACTAATGAAAAACTGTTTTTT

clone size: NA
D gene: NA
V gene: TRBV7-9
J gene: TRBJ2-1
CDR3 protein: CASSLSTGYNEQFF
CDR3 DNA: TGTGCCAGCAGCTTGTCCACAGGCTACAATGAGCAGTTCTTC

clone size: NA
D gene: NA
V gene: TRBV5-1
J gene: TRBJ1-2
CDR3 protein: CASSFPGSDGYTF
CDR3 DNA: TGCGCCAGCAGCTTCCCAGGATCAGATGGCTACACCTTC

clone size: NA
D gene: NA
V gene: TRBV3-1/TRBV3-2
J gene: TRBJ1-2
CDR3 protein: CASSQDTGGYGYTF
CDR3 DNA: TGTGCCAGCAGCCAAGACACGGGGGGCTATGGCTACACCTTC

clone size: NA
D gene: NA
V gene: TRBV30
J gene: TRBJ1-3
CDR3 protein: CAWSVPGNSGNTIYF
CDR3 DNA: TGTGCCTGGAGTGTACCAGGGAACTCTGGAAACACCATATATTTT

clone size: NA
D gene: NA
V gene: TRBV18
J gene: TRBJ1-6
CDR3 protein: CASRGEASPLHF
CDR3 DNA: TGTGCCAGCCGGGGGGAGGCTTCACCCCTCCACTTT

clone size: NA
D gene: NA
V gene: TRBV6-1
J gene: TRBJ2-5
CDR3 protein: CASSEAIRAQYF
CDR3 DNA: TGTGCCAGCAGTGAAGCGATTAGAGCCCAGTACTTC

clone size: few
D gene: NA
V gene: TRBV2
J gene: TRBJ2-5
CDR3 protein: CASSVPVEAQTQYF
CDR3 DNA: TGTGCCAGCAGTGTCCCCGTCGAAGCCCAGACCCAGTACTTC

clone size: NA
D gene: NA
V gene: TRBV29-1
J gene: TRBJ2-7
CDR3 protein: CSVLLRGEQYF
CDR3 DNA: TGCAGCGTTCTACTCCGAGGGGAGCAGTACTTC

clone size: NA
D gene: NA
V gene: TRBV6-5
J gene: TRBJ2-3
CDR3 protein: CASSDRTQGTDTQYF
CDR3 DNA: TGTGCCAGCAGCGACAGGACTCAGGGCACAGATACGCAGTATTTT

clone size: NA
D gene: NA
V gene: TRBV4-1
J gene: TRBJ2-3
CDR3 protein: CASSPWGGVDTQYF
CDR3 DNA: TGCGCCAGCAGCCCCTGGGGCGGGGTGGATACGCAGTATTTT

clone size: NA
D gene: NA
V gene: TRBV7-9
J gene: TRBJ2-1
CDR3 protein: CASSRRGGRYNEQFF
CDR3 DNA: TGTGCCAGCAGCCGCCGAGGAGGGCGGTACAATGAGCAGTTCTTC

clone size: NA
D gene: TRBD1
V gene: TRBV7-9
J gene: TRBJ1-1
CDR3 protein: CASSLVPAGGYMYTEAFF
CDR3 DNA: TGTGCCAGCAGCTTAGTCCCCGCAGGGGGCTACATGTACACTGAAGCTTTCTTT

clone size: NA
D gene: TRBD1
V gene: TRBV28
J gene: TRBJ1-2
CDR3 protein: CASSVRGQLYGYTF
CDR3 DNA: TGTGCCAGCAGCGTGCGGGGACAGCTCTATGGCTACACCTTC

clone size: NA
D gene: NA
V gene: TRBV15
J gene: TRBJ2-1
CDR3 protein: CATSRDRSYGGVQNEQFF
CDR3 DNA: TGTGCCACCAGCAGAGATCGGAGCTATGGCGGGGTTCAGAATGAGCAGTTCTTC

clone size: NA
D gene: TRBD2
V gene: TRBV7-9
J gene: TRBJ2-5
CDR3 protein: CASSLRLAGDLQETQYF
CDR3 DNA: TGTGCCAGCAGCCTCCGGCTAGCGGGGGATCTCCAAGAGACCCAGTACTTC

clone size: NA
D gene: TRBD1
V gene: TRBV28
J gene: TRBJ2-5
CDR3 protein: CASSLSGDRRHGSRETQYF
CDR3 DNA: TGTGCCAGCAGCCTTTCTGGGGACAGACGACACGGTAGTCGAGAGACCCAGTACTTC

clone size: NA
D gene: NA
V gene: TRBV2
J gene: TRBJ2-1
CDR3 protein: CASSTFSGYNEQFF
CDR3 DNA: TGTGCCAGCAGTACATTCAGCGGATACAATGAGCAGTTCTTC

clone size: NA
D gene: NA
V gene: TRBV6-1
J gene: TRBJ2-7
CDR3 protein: CASREETRTPVSYEQYF
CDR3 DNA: TGTGCCAGCAGAGAAGAAACGAGGACTCCTGTCTCCTACGAGCAGTACTTC

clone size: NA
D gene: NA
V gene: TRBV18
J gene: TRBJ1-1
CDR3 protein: CASSPRGKEVNTEAFF
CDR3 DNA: TGTGCCAGCTCACCAAGAGGGAAAGAGGTGAACACTGAAGCTTTCTTT